A single sample is the source of the 20 T cell receptor beta chains below, sequenced in a study of siplizumab effects on memory and regulatory T cells. Generated by immunoSEQ multiplex PCR, the TCRdb table keeps only in-frame clones and is missing some. The data show tens of thousands of clones, 90% to 95% seen once. Specimen: non-Treg CD4+ T cells sorted from blood. Source of these receptors: a human donor in good health.

The chain uses TRBV30 and TRBJ1-3; D unresolved. CDR3 length: 13 amino acids. Germline values: CDR1 GTSNPN, CDR2 SVGIG (reference sequence). Trimming took off 7 bases at V and 0 bases at J, with 10 bases between the two ends. The CDR3 DNA sequence: TGTGCCTTTTCGAAAGTCTCTGGAAACACCATATATTTT. It translates to CAFSKVSGNTIYF.

The rearrangement joins TRBV27 to TRBJ2-3, with 13 bases matching TRBD2. Losses at the gene ends were 2 bases for V and 8 bases for J; bases not matched to a gene: 4. Germline CDR1 MNHEY, CDR2 SMNVEV (reference sequence). The CDR3 sequence is 15 residues long. In nucleotides, the CDR3 is TGTGCCAGCAGTTTACGGACTAGCGGGAGAGGTACGCAGTATTTT. This translates into CASSLRTSGRGTQYF.

The table lists this clone with a count of one. This chain links TRBV4-1 with TRBJ2-1, with D possibly being TRBD2 (6 bases). Trimming cost V 4 bases and J 5 bases, with 15 bases left between them. The CDR3 covers 15 residues. Germline loops: CDR1 MGHRA, CDR2 YSYEKL. In DNA, the CDR3 is TGCGCCAGCAGCCGCGGGACGGCGGCAAACAATGAGCAGTTCTTC. Translated: CASSRGTAANNEQFF.

The chain combines TRBV27 with TRBJ1-6, with D unresolved. Trimming took off 2 bases at V and 5 bases at J, with 1 base between the two ends. The CDR3 covers 12 residues. Germline CDR1 and CDR2: MNHEY and SMNVEV (reference sequence). CDR3 bases: TGTGCCAGCAGTTTAAATAATTCACCCCTCCACTTT. Residues: CASSLNNSPLHF.

This chain connects TRBV19 to TRBJ2-2, with TRBD1 matching over 9 bases. CDR3 length: 15 residues. V shed 10 bases, J shed 5 bases, and the junction held 11 bases outside the gene matches. The V gene's germline CDR1 is LNHDA and CDR2 SQIVND (reference sequence). CDR3 bases: TGTGCCACAACTCCCGGACAGGGGTATACCGGGGAGCTGTTTTTT. Its translation: CATTPGQGYTGELFF.

The chain recombines TRBV30 with TRBJ2-3, with 9 bases fitting TRBD2. The CDR3 length is 17 residues. Trimming removed 2 bases from V and 6 bases from J; junction bases left unmatched: 15. Germline V lookup: CDR1 GTSNPN, CDR2 SVGIG (reference sequence). DNA of the CDR3: TGTGCCTGGAGTAGGGATAGCGGGAGAGGTCTTGGGGATACGCAGTATTTT. Residues: CAWSRDSGRGLGDTQYF. The full variable domain, rest sourced from reference TRBV30 and TRBJ2-3, is SQTIHQWPATLVQPVGSPLSLECTVEGTSNPNLYWYRQAAGRGLQLLFYSVGIGQISSEVPQNLSASRPQDRQFILSSKKLLLSDSGFYLCAWSRDSGRGLGDTQYFGPGTRLTVL.

The chain is built from TRBV5-1 and TRBJ1-1; no firm D call. V was trimmed by 2 bases and J by 1 base, leaving 6 bases between them. CDR1 SGHRS and CDR2 YFSETQ come from the germline V gene. The CDR3 is made up of 13 amino acids. The CDR3 nucleotides are TGCGCCAGCAGCTTTGGAGGGAACACTGAAGCTTTCTTT. Its translation: CASSFGGNTEAFF.

The chain recombines TRBV5-1 with TRBJ1-5; possible D gene TRBD1, 5 bases. CDR1 is SGHRS, CDR2 YFSETQ, per germline. V gave up 0 bases and J gave up 0 bases, with 7 bases separating them. The CDR3 loop spans 15 amino acids. This CDR3 reads CASSLEGISNQPQHF. The CDR3 DNA follows: TGCGCCAGCAGCTTGGAGGGGATTAGCAATCAGCCCCAGCATTTT.

The chain is built from TRBV9 and TRBJ1-5, with D unclear. V was clipped by 4 bases and J by 0 bases, with 14 bases between them. This CDR3 has 16 amino acids. CDR1 is SGDLS, CDR2 YYNGEE, per germline. DNA of the CDR3: TGTGCCAGCAGCCCCTATAATCAGTATAGCAATCAGCCCCAGCATTTT. Translated, it gives CASSPYNQYSNQPQHF.

This chain connects TRBV18 to TRBJ1-4; D gene uncertain. The CDR3 sequence is 17 residues long. Germline lookup yields CDR1 KGHSH and CDR2 LQKENI. Trimming shortened V by 1 base and J by 2 bases, and 14 bases separated the two germline ends. Here the CDR3 reads CASSPRPPSTTNEKLFF. As DNA, the CDR3 is TGTGCCAGCTCACCACGACCACCTTCGACCACTAATGAAAAACTGTTTTTT.

The chain combines TRBV15 with TRBJ1-5, with D maybe TRBD1 (6 bases). This CDR3 has 17 residues. Trimming took 1 base from V and 4 from J, leaving 17 bases between them. Germline CDR1 is LNHNV and CDR2 is YYDKDF (reference sequence). This CDR3 reads CATSRGEGETQNQPQHF. In nucleotides, the CDR3 is TGTGCCACCAGCAGAGGGGAGGGGGAAACCCAAAATCAGCCCCAGCATTTT.

The chain couples TRBV5-6 to TRBJ2-1; D is uncertain. Germline CDR1 is SGHDT and CDR2 is YYEEEE. Trimming left V 3 bases short and J 5 bases short, with 9 bases between. This CDR3 has 13 residues. In DNA, the CDR3 is TGTGCCAGCAGCTCTAGAAGAAACAATGAGCAGTTCTTC. Amino acid sequence: CASSSRRNNEQFF.

The genes are TRBV18 and TRBJ2-1; D gene uncertain. The germline V gene encodes CDR1 KGHSH and CDR2 LQKENI. The CDR3 is 12 amino acids. Trimming removed 5 bases at V and 7 bases at J, with 9 bases between. The CDR3 coding sequence is TGTGCCAGCTCAGCAGTCGGAAATGAGCAGTTCTTC. Its protein product is CASSAVGNEQFF.

The chain is built from TRBV4-2 and TRBJ2-3; D may be TRBD2 (5 bases). Trimming removed 4 bases from V and 4 bases from J, with 9 bases in between. There are 13 residues in the CDR3. Germline V lookup: CDR1 LGHNA, CDR2 YNFKEQ. The CDR3 region has the DNA TGTGCCAGCAGCCGAGGACTTGCAGATACGCAGTATTTT. As protein: CASSRGLADTQYF.

The rearrangement uses TRBV2 and TRBJ1-5; D is perhaps TRBD1 (6 bases). Looked up from germline, CDR1 is SNHLY and CDR2 is FYNNEI. The germline V and J ends were trimmed by 5 bases and 4 bases, with 12 bases remaining between them. The CDR3 consists of 14 residues. For the CDR3, the DNA is TGTGCCAGCAGTTCGGACAGCCTAAATCAGCCCCAGCATTTT. This gives the protein CASSSDSLNQPQHF.

The sample holds one count of this clone. The J gene is TRBJ1-5, the V gene TRBV21-1. TRBV21-1 is assigned pseudogene status. This CDR3 is 16 amino acids long. The CDR3, as DNA: TGTGCCAGCAGCAAAAAGTTGAGCTATAGCAATCAGCCCCAGCATTTT. It translates to CASSKKLSYSNQPQHF.

This rearrangement joins TRBV7-9 to TRBJ1-2; D not certain. Deletions cut 0 bases from V and 8 bases from J, with 13 bases between. Germline loops: CDR1 SEHNR, CDR2 FQNEAQ (reference sequence). The CDR3 runs 14 residues. The CDR3 DNA sequence: TGTGCCAGCAGCTTAGCGGACGGCTTCGACGGCTACACCTTC. Translating gives CASSLADGFDGYTF.

This clone was detected once. The CDR3 region has the DNA TGTGCCAGCAGCCGCGGGGAGTCAGGCTATTCACCCCTCCACTTT. Translating gives CASSRGESGYSPLHF. The rearrangement uses TRBV4-2 and TRBJ1-6; no clear D gene. The CDR3 is 15 amino acids. CDR1 and CDR2 (germline): LGHNA, YNFKEQ. V lost 4 bases and J 8 bases, leaving 15 bases between the germline ends.

The genes are TRBV5-1 and TRBJ1-5; D remains unclear. V was clipped by 0 bases and J by 4 bases, with 11 bases between them. This CDR3 is 15 amino acids long. Germline CDR1 reads SGHRS; CDR2 reads YFSETQ. The CDR3 bases are TGCGCCAGCAGCTTGGAGTCTGGTAGGAATCAGCCCCAGCATTTT. This encodes CASSLESGRNQPQHF.

The chain uses TRBV6-5 and TRBJ2-2, with 8 bases lining up with TRBD2. Germline V lookup: CDR1 MNHEY, CDR2 SVGAGI. J was trimmed by 4 bases and V by 6 bases; bases with no gene match: 7. The CDR3 contains 15 residues. The CDR3 loop is CASSNREGITGELFF. CDR3 DNA sequence: TGTGCCAGCAGCAACCGGGAGGGGATCACCGGGGAGCTGTTTTTT.